A single sample is the source of the 15 T cell receptor beta chains below, sequenced in a study of shared clonotypes between healthy human individuals. The data were produced by immunoSEQ multiplex PCR, yet TCRdb's version contains in-frame clones alone and is incomplete. In the table there are about 800,000 clones, roughly 96% of which are singletons. The naive CD8 fraction comprised CD45RO-negative cells positively selected for CCR7 and excluded terminally differentiated effector memory CD45RA+ cells. Sequencing was performed on naive CD8+ T cells sorted from blood. Receptors were obtained from a man aged 25-45 years in good health.

The chain combines TRBV7-9 with TRBJ1-5; 8 bases align to TRBD1. V lost 6 bases, J lost 5 bases, and 0 bases stayed unmatched. Germline loops: CDR1 SEHNR, CDR2 FQNEAQ (reference sequence). The CDR3 loop spans 12 amino acids. The CDR3 coding sequence is TGTGCCAGCAGGACAGGGGATCAGCCCCAGCATTTT. This gives the protein CASRTGDQPQHF.

The genes are TRBV7-9 and TRBJ1-4; 7 bases agree with TRBD1. Germline values: CDR1 SEHNR, CDR2 FQNEAQ (reference sequence). CDR3 length: 15 amino acids. Trimming removed 1 base from V and 5 bases from J; junction bases left unmatched: 4. CDR3 amino acids: CASSLDPGQNEKLFF. The CDR3 region has the DNA TGTGCCAGCAGCTTAGATCCGGGACAGAATGAAAAACTGTTTTTT.

The V call is TRBV7-8, the J call TRBJ2-2; no reliable D call. The CDR3 extends over 11 amino acids. Germline-derived CDR1 and CDR2 are SGHVS and FQNEAQ. Trimming shortened V by 4 bases and J by 7 bases, and 4 bases separated the two germline ends. The CDR3 loop is CASSSDGELFF. The CDR3 nucleotides read TGTGCCAGCAGCTCGGACGGGGAGCTGTTTTTT.

The chain employs TRBV30 and TRBJ2-3; D uncertain. V lost 0 bases, J lost 3 bases, and 16 bases lay in between. The CDR3 loop spans 16 amino acids. Per the germline V gene, CDR1 is GTSNPN and CDR2 is SVGIG (reference sequence). The CDR3 coding sequence is TGTGCCTGGAGTGTACCCCTCCGGCAAGTAACAGATACGCAGTATTTT. This gives the protein CAWSVPLRQVTDTQYF.

The genes are TRBV7-9 and TRBJ1-1, with D possibly TRBD1 on 5 matching bases. V gave up 2 bases and J gave up 6 bases, with 10 bases separating them. The V gene's germline CDR1 is SEHNR and CDR2 FQNEAQ (reference sequence). This CDR3 spans 13 amino acids. The CDR3 bases are TGTGCCAGCAGCTTACCAGGGCCCCCTGAAGCTTTCTTT. Translated, it gives CASSLPGPPEAFF.

The V and J genes are TRBV7-2 and TRBJ2-7; 13 bases fit TRBD2. Germline-derived CDR1 and CDR2 are SGHTA and FQGNSA. Trimming at V came to 4 bases and at J to 6 bases, leaving 6 bases not matched to a gene. This CDR3 contains 15 residues. The CDR3 protein is CASSSLAGGPAEQYF. The CDR3 DNA reads as TGTGCCAGCAGCTCACTAGCGGGAGGGCCGGCCGAGCAGTACTTC.

The rearrangement joins TRBV21-1 to TRBJ2-3; TRBD2, the D gene given by the table, was not confirmed from the DNA. TRBV21-1 is described as a pseudogene. The CDR3 loop spans 17 amino acids. CDR3 coding DNA: TGTGCCAGCAGCAAAAGTTGTCCTAGCGGGAGTAGCTATACGCAGTATTTT. It specifies CASSKSCPSGSSYTQYF.

The chain has TRBV4-1 and TRBJ1-1; 10 bases agree with TRBD1. From germline, CDR1 is MGHRA and CDR2 YSYEKL. The CDR3 runs 15 residues. V shed 0 bases, J shed 5 bases, and the junction held 3 bases outside the gene matches. CDR3 in amino acids: CASSQEDRGRTEAFF. The DNA of the CDR3 is TGCGCCAGCAGCCAAGAGGACAGGGGGAGAACTGAAGCTTTCTTT.

The CDR3 DNA follows: TGTGCCAGCCGCGGGACCGAAAAAAACAATGAGCAGTTCTTC. Translated, it gives CASRGTEKNNEQFF. The rearrangement links TRBV2 to TRBJ2-1; a weak D match, TRBD2 (6 bases). The CDR3 has 14 residues. V lost 8 bases, J lost 5 bases, and 16 bases lay in between. Germline lookup yields CDR1 SNHLY and CDR2 FYNNEI. The variable domain in full, with the rest retrieved from reference TRBV2 and TRBJ2-1, is EPEVTQTPSHQVTQMGQEVILRCVPISNHLYFYWYRQILGQKVEFLVSFYNNEISEKSEIFDDQFSVERPDGSNFTLKIRSTKLEDSAMYFCASRGTEKNNEQFFGPGTRLTVL.

This clone was detected once. The chain couples TRBV27 to TRBJ2-2, with a possible D match to TRBD2 (6 bases). The CDR3 contains 14 residues. Deletions cut 5 bases from V and 1 base from J, with 8 bases between. Looked up from germline, CDR1 is MNHEY and CDR2 is SMNVEV (reference sequence). DNA for the CDR3: TGTGCCAGCAGTAGGGAGGTGAACACCGGGGAGCTGTTTTTT. Translated: CASSREVNTGELFF.

V is TRBV5-1 and J is TRBJ2-1, with 16 bases matching TRBD2. CDR1 is SGHRS, CDR2 YFSETQ, per germline. V shed 4 bases and J 4 bases; nucleotides not matched to a gene: 5. The CDR3 extends over 17 amino acids. The DNA of the CDR3 is TGCGCCAGCAGCCTGGGACTAGCGGGAGGGAAGTACAATGAGCAGTTCTTC. Protein sequence: CASSLGLAGGKYNEQFF.

The chain joins TRBV5-4 to TRBJ2-7; TRBD1 is a possible D gene (5 bases). The ends were cut back, 1 base at V and 4 bases at J, with 12 bases in the middle. Per the germline V gene, CDR1 is SGHNT and CDR2 is YYREEE (reference sequence). CDR3 length: 14 amino acids. CDR3 loop: CASSLTGRAYEQYF. The CDR3 DNA sequence: TGTGCCAGCAGCTTGACGGGCAGGGCGTACGAGCAGTACTTC.

The V call is TRBV7-9, the J call TRBJ2-7, with D tentatively TRBD2 (6 bases). V lost 4 bases and J 7 bases, leaving 17 bases between the germline ends. Germline-derived CDR1 and CDR2 are SEHNR and FQNEAQ (reference sequence). The CDR3 totals 14 residues. The CDR3 loop is CASSSSLGRGEQYF. The CDR3 coding sequence is TGTGCCAGCAGCTCCTCCCTGGGACGGGGGGAGCAGTACTTC.

For this clone: Other DNA variants within this sample encode the same CDR3. The J gene is TRBJ2-7, the V gene TRBV5-1, with D unresolved. Trimming left V 0 bases short and J 4 bases short, with 11 bases between. From germline, CDR1 is SGHRS and CDR2 YFSETQ. This CDR3 comprises 14 residues. Here the CDR3 DNA reads TGCGCCAGCAGCTTGGTGGGTCAAGGGTACGAGCAGTACTTC. Translating gives CASSLVGQGYEQYF.

As DNA, the CDR3 is TGTGCCAGTAGTAAAGGGACAGTTAACACAGATACGCAGTATTTT. It codes for CASSKGTVNTDTQYF. V and J are TRBV19 and TRBJ2-3, with 7 nucleotides matching TRBD1. This CDR3 is built from 15 residues. Germline V gene data show CDR1 as LNHDA and CDR2 as SQIVND (reference sequence). J lost 2 bases, V lost 4 bases, and 6 bases had no gene match.